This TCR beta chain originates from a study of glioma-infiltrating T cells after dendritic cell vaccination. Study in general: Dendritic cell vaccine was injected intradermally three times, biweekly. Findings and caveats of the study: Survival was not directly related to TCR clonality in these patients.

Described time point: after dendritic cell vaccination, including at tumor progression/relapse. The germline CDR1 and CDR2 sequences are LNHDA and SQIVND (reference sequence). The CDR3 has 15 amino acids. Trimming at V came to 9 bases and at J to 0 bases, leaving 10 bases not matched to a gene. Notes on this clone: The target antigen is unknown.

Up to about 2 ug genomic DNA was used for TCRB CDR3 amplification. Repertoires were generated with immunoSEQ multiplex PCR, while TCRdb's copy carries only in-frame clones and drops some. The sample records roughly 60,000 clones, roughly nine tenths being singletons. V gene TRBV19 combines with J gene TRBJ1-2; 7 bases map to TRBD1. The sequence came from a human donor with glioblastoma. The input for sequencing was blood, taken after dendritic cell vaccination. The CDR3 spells CASRDRALSNYGYTF. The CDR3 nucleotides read TGTGCCAGCCGAGACAGGGCCCTGTCTAACTATGGCTACACCTTC.